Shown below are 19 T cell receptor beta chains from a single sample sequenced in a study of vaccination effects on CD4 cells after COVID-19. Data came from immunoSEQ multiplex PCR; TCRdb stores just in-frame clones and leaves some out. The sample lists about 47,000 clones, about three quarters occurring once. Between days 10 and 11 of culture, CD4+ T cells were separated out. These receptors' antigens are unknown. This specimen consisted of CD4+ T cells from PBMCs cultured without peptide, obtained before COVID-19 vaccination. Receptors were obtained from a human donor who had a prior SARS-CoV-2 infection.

The CDR3 coding sequence is TGTGCCAGCAGGTCGACAGCAACGGGAAACACCATATATTTT. Protein product: CASRSTATGNTIYF. V usage is TRBV6-5 and J usage is TRBJ1-3, with D possibly TRBD1 on 5 matching bases. Between the trimmed V and J ends, which lost 6 bases and 4 bases, there was a span of 13 bases. Germline lookup yields CDR1 MNHEY and CDR2 SVGAGI. The CDR3 runs 14 residues.

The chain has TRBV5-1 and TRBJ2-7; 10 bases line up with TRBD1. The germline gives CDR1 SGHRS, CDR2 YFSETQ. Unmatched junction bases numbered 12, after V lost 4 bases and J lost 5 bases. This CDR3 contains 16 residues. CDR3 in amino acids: CASSHLLGQGRHEQYF. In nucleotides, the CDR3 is TGCGCCAGCAGCCATCTGTTGGGACAGGGGCGCCACGAGCAGTACTTC.

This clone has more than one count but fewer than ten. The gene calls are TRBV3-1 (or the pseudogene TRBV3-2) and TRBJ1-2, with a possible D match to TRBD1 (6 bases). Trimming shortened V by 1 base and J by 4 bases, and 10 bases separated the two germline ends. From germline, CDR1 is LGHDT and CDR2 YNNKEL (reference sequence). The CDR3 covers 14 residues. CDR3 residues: CASSQVNRVYGYTF. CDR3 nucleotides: TGTGCCAGCAGCCAAGTTAACAGGGTCTATGGCTACACCTTC.

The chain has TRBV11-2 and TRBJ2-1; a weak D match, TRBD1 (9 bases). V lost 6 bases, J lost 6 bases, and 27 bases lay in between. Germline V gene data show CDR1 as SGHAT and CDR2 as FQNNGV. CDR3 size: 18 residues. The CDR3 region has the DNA TGTGCCAGCAGGGGGGGACAGGGTACTAGCGGTAACTTCAATGAGCAGTTCTTC. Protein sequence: CASRGGQGTSGNFNEQFF.

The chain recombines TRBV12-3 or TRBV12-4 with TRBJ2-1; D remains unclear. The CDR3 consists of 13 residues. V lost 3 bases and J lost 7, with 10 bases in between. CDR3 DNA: TGTGCCAGCAGTTTTAGTGCTAGGAATGAGCAGTTCTTC. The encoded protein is CASSFSARNEQFF.

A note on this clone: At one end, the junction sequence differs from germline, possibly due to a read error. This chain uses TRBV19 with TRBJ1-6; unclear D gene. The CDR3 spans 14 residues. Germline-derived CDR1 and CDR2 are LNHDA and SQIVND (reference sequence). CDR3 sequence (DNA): TGTGCCAGTACCGAGGGCTCCCATAATTCACCCCTCCACTTT. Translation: CASTEGSHNSPLHF.

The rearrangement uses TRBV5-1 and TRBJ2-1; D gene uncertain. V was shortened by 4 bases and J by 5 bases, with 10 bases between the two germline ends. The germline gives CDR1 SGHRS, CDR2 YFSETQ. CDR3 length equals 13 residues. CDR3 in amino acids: CASSIGDNNEQFF. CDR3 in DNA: TGCGCCAGCAGCATTGGCGATAACAATGAGCAGTTCTTC.

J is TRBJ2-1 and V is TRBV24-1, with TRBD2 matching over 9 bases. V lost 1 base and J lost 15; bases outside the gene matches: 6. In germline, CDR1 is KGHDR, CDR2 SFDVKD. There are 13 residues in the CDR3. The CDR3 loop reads CATSDFGGLAWFF. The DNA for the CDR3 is TGTGCCACCAGTGATTTTGGGGGACTAGCCTGGTTCTTC.

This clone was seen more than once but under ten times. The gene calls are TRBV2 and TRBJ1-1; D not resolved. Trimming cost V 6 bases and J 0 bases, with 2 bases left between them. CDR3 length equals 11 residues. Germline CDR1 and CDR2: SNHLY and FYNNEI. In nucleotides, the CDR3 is TGTGCCAGCAGAATGAACACTGAAGCTTTCTTT. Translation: CASRMNTEAFF.

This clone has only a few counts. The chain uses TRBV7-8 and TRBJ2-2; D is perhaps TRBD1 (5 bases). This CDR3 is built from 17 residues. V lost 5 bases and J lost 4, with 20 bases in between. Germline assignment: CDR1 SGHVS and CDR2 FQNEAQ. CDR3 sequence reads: CASSVPTALYGTGELFF. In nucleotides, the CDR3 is TGTGCCAGCAGCGTACCGACAGCCCTTTATGGCACCGGGGAGCTGTTTTTT.

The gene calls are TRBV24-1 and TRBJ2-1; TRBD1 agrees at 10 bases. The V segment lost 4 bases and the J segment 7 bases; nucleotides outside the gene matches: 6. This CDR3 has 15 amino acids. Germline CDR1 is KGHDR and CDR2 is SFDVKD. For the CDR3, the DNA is TGTGCCACCAGTGACCCGGGACAGGGGTCGAATGAGCAGTTCTTC. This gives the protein CATSDPGQGSNEQFF.

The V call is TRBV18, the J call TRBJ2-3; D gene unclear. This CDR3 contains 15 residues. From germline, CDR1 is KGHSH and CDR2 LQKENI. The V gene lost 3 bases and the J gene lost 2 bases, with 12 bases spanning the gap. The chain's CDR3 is CASSPLGLLTDTQYF. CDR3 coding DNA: TGTGCCAGCTCACCGTTGGGCCTTCTCACAGATACGCAGTATTTT.

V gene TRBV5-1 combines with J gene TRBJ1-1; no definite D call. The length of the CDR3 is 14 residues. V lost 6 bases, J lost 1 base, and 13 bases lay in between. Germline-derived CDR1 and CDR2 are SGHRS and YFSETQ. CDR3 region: CASIPGPENTEAFF. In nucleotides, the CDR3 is TGCGCCAGCATTCCCGGCCCTGAGAACACTGAAGCTTTCTTT.

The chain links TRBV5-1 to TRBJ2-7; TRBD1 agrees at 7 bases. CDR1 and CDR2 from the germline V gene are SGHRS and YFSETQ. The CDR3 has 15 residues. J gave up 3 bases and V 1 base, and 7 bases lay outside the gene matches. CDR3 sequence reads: CASSLQDRTVYEQYF. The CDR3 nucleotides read TGCGCCAGCAGCTTGCAGGACAGGACTGTCTACGAGCAGTACTTC.

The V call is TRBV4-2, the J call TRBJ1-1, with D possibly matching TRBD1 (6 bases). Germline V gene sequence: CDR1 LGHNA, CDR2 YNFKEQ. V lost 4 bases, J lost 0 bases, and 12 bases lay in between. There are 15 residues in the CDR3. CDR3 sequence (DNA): TGTGCCAGCAGCCGAGACAGGCTCATGAACACTGAAGCTTTCTTT. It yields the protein CASSRDRLMNTEAFF.

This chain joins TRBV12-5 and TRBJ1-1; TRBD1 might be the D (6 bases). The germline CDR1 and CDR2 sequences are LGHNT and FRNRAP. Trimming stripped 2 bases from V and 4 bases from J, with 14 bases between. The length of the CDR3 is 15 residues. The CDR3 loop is CASGLYGGQITEAFF. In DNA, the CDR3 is TGTGCTAGTGGTTTGTACGGGGGGCAGATCACTGAAGCTTTCTTT.

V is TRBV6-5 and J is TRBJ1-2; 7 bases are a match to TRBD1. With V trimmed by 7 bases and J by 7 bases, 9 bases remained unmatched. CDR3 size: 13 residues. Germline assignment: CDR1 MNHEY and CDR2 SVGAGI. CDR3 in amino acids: CASTPDRVGGYTF. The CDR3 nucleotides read TGTGCCAGCACCCCAGACAGGGTTGGTGGCTACACCTTC.

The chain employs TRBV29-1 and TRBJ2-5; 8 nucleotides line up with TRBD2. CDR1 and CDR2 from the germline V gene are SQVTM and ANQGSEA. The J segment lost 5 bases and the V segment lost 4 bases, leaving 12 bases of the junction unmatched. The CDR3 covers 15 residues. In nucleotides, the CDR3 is TGCAGCGTTGGGAACGGGGGGGGAGCGGGCGAGACCCAGTACTTC. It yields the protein CSVGNGGGAGETQYF.

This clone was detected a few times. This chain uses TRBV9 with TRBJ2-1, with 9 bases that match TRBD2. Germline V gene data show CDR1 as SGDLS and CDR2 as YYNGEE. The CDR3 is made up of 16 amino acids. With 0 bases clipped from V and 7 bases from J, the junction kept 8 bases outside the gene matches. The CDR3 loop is CASSVGGRALSNEQFF. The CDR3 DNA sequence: TGTGCCAGCAGCGTAGGCGGGAGGGCCCTGTCGAATGAGCAGTTCTTC. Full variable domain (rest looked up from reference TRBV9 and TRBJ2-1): DSGVTQTPKHLITATGQRVTLRCSPRSGDLSVYWYQQSLDQGLQFLIQYYNGEERAKGNILERFSAQQFPDLHSELNLSSLELGDSALYFCASSVGGRALSNEQFFGPGTRLTVL.